This T cell receptor beta chain was recorded in a study of T cell changes during pregnancy in multiple sclerosis. Per germline, CDR1 SGHVS and CDR2 FNYEAQ. The V end was cut by 2 bases, the J end by 1 base, with 11 bases between. The CDR3 is 15 residues long. Profiled with immunoSEQ multiplex PCR; TCRdb holds only in-frame clones, not every one. The table lists fewer than 140,000 clones, about 89% of them singletons. J is TRBJ2-5 and V is TRBV7-6; D not certain. The sequencing used peripheral blood, collected before pregnancy. The receptor was derived from a female donor with multiple sclerosis, enrolled in a pregnancy study. CDR3 sequence: CASSLLAASQETQYF. For the CDR3, the DNA is TGTGCCAGCAGCTTATTGGCGGCTAGCCAAGAGACCCAGTACTTC.